A selection of T cell receptor beta chains follows, all from one sample in a study of blood T cell repertoires in COVID-19. Measured with immunoSEQ multiplex PCR; TCRdb has only the in-frame clones, and not every one. This sample carries around 450,000 clones, 90% of them seen once, and the ten largest clones take approximately 0.65%. The specimen sequenced was PBMCs or T cells enriched from blood (not recorded which). These receptors all stem from a young man who had recovered from COVID-19. The CDR3 runs from the conserved cysteine through the conserved F or W. The order of the fields is clone size, J gene, V gene, CDR3 protein. Where a row states a size, it is once, few, many or the class of an expanded clone; other rows omit it.

clone_size: .; j_call: TRBJ1-2; v_call: TRBV19; cdr3_aa: CASCRTDLRGYTF
clone_size: .; j_call: TRBJ1-1; v_call: TRBV6-5; cdr3_aa: CASSKPTGNTEAFF
clone_size: .; j_call: TRBJ1-3; v_call: TRBV9; cdr3_aa: CASSVEGYSGNTIYF
clone_size: .; j_call: TRBJ1-4; v_call: TRBV12-5; cdr3_aa: CASGPTSGGTNEKLFF
clone_size: .; j_call: TRBJ2-2; v_call: TRBV19; cdr3_aa: CASSVGIAGTGELFF
clone_size: .; j_call: TRBJ2-2; v_call: TRBV29-1; cdr3_aa: CSVRRTSLVGELFF
clone_size: .; j_call: TRBJ1-2; v_call: TRBV7-9; cdr3_aa: CASSSRDTYGYTF
clone_size: .; j_call: TRBJ1-2; v_call: TRBV11-3; cdr3_aa: CASSMEGWSGYTF
clone_size: .; j_call: TRBJ2-1; v_call: TRBV28; cdr3_aa: CASSSGQGGSYNEQFF
clone_size: .; j_call: TRBJ2-7; v_call: TRBV29-1; cdr3_aa: CSVEPPGKVHEQYF
clone_size: .; j_call: TRBJ2-1; v_call: TRBV20-1; cdr3_aa: CSARSSWQFF
clone_size: .; j_call: TRBJ1-4; v_call: TRBV7-9; cdr3_aa: CASSLFGGQIGEKLFF
clone_size: .; j_call: TRBJ1-2; v_call: TRBV13; cdr3_aa: CASSSGNWRVNYGYTF
clone_size: few; j_call: TRBJ2-7; v_call: TRBV11-3; cdr3_aa: CASSVSTGSYEQYF
clone_size: few; j_call: TRBJ1-4; v_call: TRBV7-9; cdr3_aa: CASSSWRATNEKLFF
clone_size: .; j_call: TRBJ2-7; v_call: TRBV7-2; cdr3_aa: CASSLVGGSYEQYF
clone_size: .; j_call: TRBJ2-2; v_call: TRBV5-4; cdr3_aa: CASSFMPGLAGLGGTGELFF
clone_size: .; j_call: TRBJ2-1; v_call: TRBV15; cdr3_aa: CATRGLGREQFF
clone_size: .; j_call: TRBJ1-1; v_call: TRBV19; cdr3_aa: CASIGGAGRTEAFF
clone_size: .; j_call: TRBJ2-3; v_call: TRBV6-2/TRBV6-3; cdr3_aa: CASSYSNLAGVVDTQYF
clone_size: few; j_call: TRBJ1-2; v_call: TRBV9; cdr3_aa: CASSVDGNNYGYTF
clone_size: once; j_call: TRBJ2-1; v_call: TRBV6-5; cdr3_aa: CASSYGGREVVNEQFF
clone_size: .; j_call: TRBJ1-5; v_call: TRBV5-1; cdr3_aa: CASSLGTGEQPQHF
clone_size: .; j_call: TRBJ2-5; v_call: TRBV24-1; cdr3_aa: CATSDPLGTQYF
clone_size: .; j_call: TRBJ1-5; v_call: TRBV6-5; cdr3_aa: CASRDQSGGNQPQHF
clone_size: .; j_call: TRBJ2-1; v_call: TRBV18; cdr3_aa: CASSRLAGGYNEQFF
clone_size: .; j_call: TRBJ2-3; v_call: TRBV6-6; cdr3_aa: CASSLGTRDTQYF
clone_size: .; j_call: TRBJ1-2; v_call: TRBV2; cdr3_aa: CASSDPVQGYGYTF
clone_size: .; j_call: TRBJ1-4; v_call: TRBV19; cdr3_aa: CASSKIRGQINEKLFF
clone_size: once; j_call: TRBJ2-7; v_call: TRBV11-2; cdr3_aa: CASSLEVGSYEQYF
clone_size: .; j_call: TRBJ1-6; v_call: TRBV4-1; cdr3_aa: CASSQDSMGQNNSPLHF
clone_size: .; j_call: TRBJ2-2; v_call: TRBV2; cdr3_aa: CASSEALFTGELFF
clone_size: .; j_call: TRBJ1-2; v_call: TRBV6-5; cdr3_aa: CASSNTQGKGYTF
clone_size: .; j_call: TRBJ1-2; v_call: TRBV6-1; cdr3_aa: CASSDPGTNYGYTF
clone_size: .; j_call: TRBJ1-1; v_call: TRBV7-2; cdr3_aa: CASSLSFGGDTEAFF
clone_size: .; j_call: TRBJ2-7; v_call: TRBV3-1/TRBV3-2; cdr3_aa: CASSHTYEQYF
clone_size: .; j_call: TRBJ1-2; v_call: TRBV25-1; cdr3_aa: CASSEYFQGGSGYTF
clone_size: .; j_call: TRBJ1-6; v_call: TRBV2; cdr3_aa: CASSDQGNSPLHF
clone_size: .; j_call: TRBJ2-2; v_call: TRBV20-1; cdr3_aa: CSASMRGATGELFF
clone_size: once; j_call: TRBJ1-1; v_call: TRBV12-3/TRBV12-4; cdr3_aa: CASIPREAEAFF